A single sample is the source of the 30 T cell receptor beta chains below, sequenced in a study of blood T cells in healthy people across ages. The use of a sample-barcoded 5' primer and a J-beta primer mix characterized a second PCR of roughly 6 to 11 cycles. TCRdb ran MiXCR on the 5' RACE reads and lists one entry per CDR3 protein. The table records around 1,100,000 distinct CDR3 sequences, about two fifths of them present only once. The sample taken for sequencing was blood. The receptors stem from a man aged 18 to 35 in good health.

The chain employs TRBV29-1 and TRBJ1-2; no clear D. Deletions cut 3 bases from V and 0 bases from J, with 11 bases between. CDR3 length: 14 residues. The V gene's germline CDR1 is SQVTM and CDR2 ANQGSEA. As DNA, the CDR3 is TGCAGCGTTGATTTGGTCGGATCTAACTATGGCTACACCTTC. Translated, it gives CSVDLVGSNYGYTF. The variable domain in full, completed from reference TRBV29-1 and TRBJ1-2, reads SAVISQKPSRDICQRGTSLTIQCQVDSQVTMMFWYRQQPGQSLTLIATANQGSEATYESGFVIDKFPISRPNLTFSTLTVSNMSPEDSSIYLCSVDLVGSNYGYTFGSGTRLTVV.

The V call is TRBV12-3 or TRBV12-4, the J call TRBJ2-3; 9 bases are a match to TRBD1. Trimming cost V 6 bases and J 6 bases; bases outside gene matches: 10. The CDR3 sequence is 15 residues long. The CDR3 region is CASSRGQGRRDTQYF. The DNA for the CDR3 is TGTGCCAGCAGCCGCGGACAGGGGAGGAGGGATACGCAGTATTTT.

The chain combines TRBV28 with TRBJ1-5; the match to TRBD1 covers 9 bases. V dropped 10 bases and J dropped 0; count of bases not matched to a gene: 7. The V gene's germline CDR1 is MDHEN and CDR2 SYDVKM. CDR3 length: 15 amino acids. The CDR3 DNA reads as TGTGCCAACCGGACAGGGGCCTATAGCAATCAGCCCCAGCATTTT. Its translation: CANRTGAYSNQPQHF.

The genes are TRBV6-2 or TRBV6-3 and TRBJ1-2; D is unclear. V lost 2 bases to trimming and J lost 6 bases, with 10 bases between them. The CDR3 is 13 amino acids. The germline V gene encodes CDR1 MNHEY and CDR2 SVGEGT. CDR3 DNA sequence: TGTGCCAGCAGTTACGATAATCTGGATGGCTACACCTTC. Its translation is CASSYDNLDGYTF.

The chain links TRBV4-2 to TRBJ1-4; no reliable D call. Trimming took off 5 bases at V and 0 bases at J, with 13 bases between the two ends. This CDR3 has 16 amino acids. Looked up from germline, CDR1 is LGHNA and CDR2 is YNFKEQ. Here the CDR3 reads CASSGRNLSTNEKLFF. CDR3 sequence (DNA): TGTGCCAGCAGCGGCAGGAACCTGTCAACTAATGAAAAACTGTTTTTT.

The CDR3 bases are TGTGCCAGCAGCCAAGCCCACAGGGGGTCGTACACTGAAGCTTTCTTT. Protein product: CASSQAHRGSYTEAFF. The gene calls are TRBV3-1 and TRBJ1-1; 8 nucleotides line up with TRBD1. With V trimmed by 1 base and J by 3 bases, 7 bases remained unmatched. Germline CDR1 reads LGHDT; CDR2 reads YNNKEL (reference sequence). The CDR3 is 16 amino acids. Drawing the rest from reference TRBV3-1 and TRBJ1-1, the complete variable domain is DTAVSQTPKYLVTQMGNDKSIKCEQNLGHDTMYWYKQDSKKFLKIMFSYNNKELIINETVPNRFSPKSPDKAHLNLHINSLELGDSAVYFCASSQAHRGSYTEAFFGQGTRLTVV.

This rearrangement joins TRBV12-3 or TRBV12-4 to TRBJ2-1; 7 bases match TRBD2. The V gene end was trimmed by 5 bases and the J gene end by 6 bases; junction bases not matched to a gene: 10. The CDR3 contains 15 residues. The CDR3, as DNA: TGTGCCAGCAGTCCCCGGACTAGGGCCAGCAATGAGCAGTTCTTC. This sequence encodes CASSPRTRASNEQFF.

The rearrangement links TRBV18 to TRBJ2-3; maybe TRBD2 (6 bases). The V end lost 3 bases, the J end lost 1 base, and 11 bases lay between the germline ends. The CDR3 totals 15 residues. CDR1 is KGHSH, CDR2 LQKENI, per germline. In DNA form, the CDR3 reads TGTGCCAGCTCACCCGGGGGTTACGGCACAGATACGCAGTATTTT. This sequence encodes CASSPGGYGTDTQYF.

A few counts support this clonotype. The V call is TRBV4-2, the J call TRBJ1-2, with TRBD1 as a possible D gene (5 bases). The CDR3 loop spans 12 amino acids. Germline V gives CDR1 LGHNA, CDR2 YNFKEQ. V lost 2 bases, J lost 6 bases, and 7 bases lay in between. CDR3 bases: TGTGCCAGCAGCCAAAGGGGCCATGGCTACACCTTC. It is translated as CASSQRGHGYTF.

The CDR3 coding sequence is TGCAGTGCTCTAAGCGGCGCGGCCTCCTACAATGAGCAGTTCTTC. Its protein is CSALSGAASYNEQFF. The V gene is TRBV20-1, the J gene TRBJ2-1; the D gene is possibly TRBD2 (5 bases). Trimming cost V 5 bases and J 0 bases, with 14 bases left between them. CDR3 size: 15 residues. Germline-derived CDR1 and CDR2 are DFQATT and SNEGSKA (reference sequence).

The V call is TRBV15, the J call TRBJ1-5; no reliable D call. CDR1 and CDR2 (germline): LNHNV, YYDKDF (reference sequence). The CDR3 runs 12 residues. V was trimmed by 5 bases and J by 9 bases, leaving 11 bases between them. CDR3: CATSPSGTPQHF. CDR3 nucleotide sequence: TGTGCCACCAGCCCCAGTGGTACGCCCCAGCATTTT. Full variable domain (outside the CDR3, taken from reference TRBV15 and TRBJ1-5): DAMVIQNPRYQVTQFGKPVTLSCSQTLNHNVMYWYQQKSSQAPKLLFHYYDKDFNNEADTPDNFQSRRPNTSFCFLDIRSPGLGDTAMYLCATSPSGTPQHFGDGTRLSIL.

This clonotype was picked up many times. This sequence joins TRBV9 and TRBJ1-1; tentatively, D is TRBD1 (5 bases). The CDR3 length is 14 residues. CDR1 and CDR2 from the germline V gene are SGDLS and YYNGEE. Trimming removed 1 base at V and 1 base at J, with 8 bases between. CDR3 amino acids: CASSVQGTNTEAFF. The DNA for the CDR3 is TGTGCCAGCAGCGTACAGGGAACGAACACTGAAGCTTTCTTT.

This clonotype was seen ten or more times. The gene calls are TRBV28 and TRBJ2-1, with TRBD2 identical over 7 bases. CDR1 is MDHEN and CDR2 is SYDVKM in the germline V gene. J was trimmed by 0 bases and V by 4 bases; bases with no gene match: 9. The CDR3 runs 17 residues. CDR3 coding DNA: TGTGCCAGCAGTTCCCAGTCCGGGAGGAGCTCCTACAATGAGCAGTTCTTC. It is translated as CASSSQSGRSSYNEQFF.

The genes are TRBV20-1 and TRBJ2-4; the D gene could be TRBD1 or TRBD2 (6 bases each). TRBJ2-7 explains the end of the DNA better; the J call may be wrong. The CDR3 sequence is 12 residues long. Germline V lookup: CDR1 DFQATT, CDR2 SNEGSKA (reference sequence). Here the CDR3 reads CSQGSSGYEQYF. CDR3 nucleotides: TGCAGTCAGGGGAGTAGCGGCTACGAGCAGTACTTC.

CDR3 sequence: CASSPATPEETQYF. The CDR3 DNA is TGCGCCAGCAGTCCGGCTACACCGGAGGAGACCCAGTACTTC. The J gene is TRBJ2-5, the V gene TRBV4-1; D is unclear. The CDR3 totals 14 residues. Per germline, CDR1 MGHRA and CDR2 YSYEKL. Trimming pared 6 bases from V and 5 bases from J, leaving 16 bases between.

CDR3 in DNA: TGCAGTGCGCGGCCCCTCGGCGTACATGAGCAGTTCTTC. This gives the protein CSARPLGVHEQFF. This sequence joins TRBV20-1 and TRBJ2-1; D ambiguous. The germline V gene encodes CDR1 DFQATT and CDR2 SNEGSKA (reference sequence). Trimming took off 6 bases at V and 8 bases at J, with 17 bases between the two ends. CDR3 length equals 13 residues.

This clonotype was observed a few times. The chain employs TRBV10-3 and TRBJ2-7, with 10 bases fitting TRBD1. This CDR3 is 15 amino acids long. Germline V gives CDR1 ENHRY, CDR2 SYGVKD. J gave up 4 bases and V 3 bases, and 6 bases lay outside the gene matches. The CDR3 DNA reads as TGTGCCATCAGTGAAGATGGGACAGGGGAATACGAGCAGTACTTC. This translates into CAISEDGTGEYEQYF.

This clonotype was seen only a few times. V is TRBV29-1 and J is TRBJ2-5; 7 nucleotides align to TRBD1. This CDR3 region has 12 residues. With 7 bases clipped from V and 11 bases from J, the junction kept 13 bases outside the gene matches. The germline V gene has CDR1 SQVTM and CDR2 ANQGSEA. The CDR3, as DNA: TGCAGCGACTGGACAGGTAACGATGAGCAGTACTTC. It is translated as CSDWTGNDEQYF.

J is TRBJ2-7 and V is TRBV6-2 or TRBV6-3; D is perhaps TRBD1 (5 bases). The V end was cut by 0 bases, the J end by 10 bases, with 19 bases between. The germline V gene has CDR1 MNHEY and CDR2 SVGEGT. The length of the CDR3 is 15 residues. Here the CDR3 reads CASSYSIHQGNTQYF. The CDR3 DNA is TGTGCCAGCAGTTACTCGATCCACCAGGGAAACACTCAGTACTTC.

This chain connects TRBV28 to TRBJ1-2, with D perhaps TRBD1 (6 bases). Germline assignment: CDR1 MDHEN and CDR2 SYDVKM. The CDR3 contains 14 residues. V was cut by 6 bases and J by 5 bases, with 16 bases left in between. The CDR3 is CASRTSTGSYGYTF. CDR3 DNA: TGTGCCAGCAGGACCAGTACAGGGAGTTATGGCTACACCTTC.

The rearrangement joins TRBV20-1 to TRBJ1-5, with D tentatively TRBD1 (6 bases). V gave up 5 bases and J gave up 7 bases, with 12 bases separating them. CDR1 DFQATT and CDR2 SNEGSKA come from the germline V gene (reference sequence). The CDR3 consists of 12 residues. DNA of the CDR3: TGCAGTGCTGCTTCAGGGGACCAGCCCCAGCATTTT. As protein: CSAASGDQPQHF.

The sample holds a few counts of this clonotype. The DNA for the CDR3 is TGCAGTGCTAGAGACGCGACAGGGGCCTACGAGCAGTACTTC. Amino acids: CSARDATGAYEQYF. The chain links TRBV20-1 to TRBJ2-7; the match to TRBD1 covers 8 bases. V shed 0 bases and J 2 bases; nucleotides not matched to a gene: 3. Germline assignment: CDR1 DFQATT and CDR2 SNEGSKA (reference sequence). CDR3 length: 14 residues.

The CDR3 sequence: CSATGTESAYEQYF. CDR3 bases: TGCAGTGCTACCGGGACAGAGAGCGCCTACGAGCAGTACTTC. The chain is built from TRBV20-1 and TRBJ2-7, with 7 bases that match TRBD1. V lost 4 bases, J lost 2 bases, and 8 bases stayed unmatched. From germline, CDR1 is DFQATT and CDR2 SNEGSKA (reference sequence). The CDR3 consists of 14 residues.

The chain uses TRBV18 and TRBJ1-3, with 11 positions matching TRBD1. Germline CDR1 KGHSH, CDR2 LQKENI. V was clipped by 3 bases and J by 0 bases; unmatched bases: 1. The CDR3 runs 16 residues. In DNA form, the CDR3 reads TGTGCCAGCTCACCCGGGACAGGGGGCTCTGGAAACACCATATATTTT. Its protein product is CASSPGTGGSGNTIYF.

The CDR3 DNA is TGTGCCAGCAGTTTCAGGGATGTAAGCACAGATACGCAGTATTTT. Amino acid sequence: CASSFRDVSTDTQYF. The chain employs TRBV6-2 or TRBV6-3 and TRBJ2-3, with D possibly matching TRBD1 (5 bases). The germline gives CDR1 MNHEY, CDR2 SVGEGT. The germline V and J ends were trimmed by 4 bases and 0 bases, with 11 bases remaining between them. CDR3 size: 15 residues.

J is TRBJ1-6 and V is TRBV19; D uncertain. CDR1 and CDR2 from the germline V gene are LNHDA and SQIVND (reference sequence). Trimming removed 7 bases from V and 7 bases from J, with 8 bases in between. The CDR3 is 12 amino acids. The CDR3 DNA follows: TGTGCCAGTAACCAAGGGAATTCACCCCTCCACTTT. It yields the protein CASNQGNSPLHF.

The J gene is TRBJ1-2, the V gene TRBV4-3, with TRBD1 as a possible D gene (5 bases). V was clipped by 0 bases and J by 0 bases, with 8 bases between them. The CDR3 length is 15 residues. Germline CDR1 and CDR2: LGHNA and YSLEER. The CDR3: CASSQERGPNYGYTF. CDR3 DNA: TGCGCCAGCAGCCAAGAAAGGGGCCCTAACTATGGCTACACCTTC.

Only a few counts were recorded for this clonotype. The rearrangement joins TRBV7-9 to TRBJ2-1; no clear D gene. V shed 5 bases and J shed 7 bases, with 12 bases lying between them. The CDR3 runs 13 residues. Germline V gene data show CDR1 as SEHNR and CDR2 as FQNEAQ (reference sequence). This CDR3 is CASSPFLANEQFF. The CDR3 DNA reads TGTGCCAGCAGCCCCTTTCTGGCAAATGAGCAGTTCTTC.

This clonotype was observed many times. The CDR3 spells CASSLLAESSTDTQYF. In nucleotides, the CDR3 is TGTGCCAGCAGTTTACTAGCGGAGTCTAGCACAGATACGCAGTATTTT. V is TRBV12-3 or TRBV12-4 and J is TRBJ2-3; 7 nucleotides agree with TRBD2. The CDR3 length is 16 residues. The junction had 5 bases not matched to a gene; V was cut back by 2 bases and J by 0 bases.

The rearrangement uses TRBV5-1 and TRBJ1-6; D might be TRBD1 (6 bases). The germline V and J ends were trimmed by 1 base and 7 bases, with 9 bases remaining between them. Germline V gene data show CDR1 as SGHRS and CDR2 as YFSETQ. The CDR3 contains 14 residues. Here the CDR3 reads CASSLQGKNSPLHF. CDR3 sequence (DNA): TGCGCCAGCAGCTTGCAGGGGAAGAATTCACCCCTCCACTTT.